This T cell receptor (beta chain) was observed in a study of shared clonotypes between healthy human individuals. Trimming shortened V by 0 bases and J by 1 base, and 10 bases separated the two germline ends. Per germline, CDR1 LGHNA and CDR2 YSLEER. The CDR3 has 16 residues. Points from the study as a whole: Clonotype sharing across four donors was observed for about 5.5% of naive CD4 clonotypes.

Deep-level assay runs were performed. Generated by immunoSEQ multiplex PCR, the TCRdb table keeps only in-frame clones and is missing some. The sample records some 2,400,000 clones, approximately 95% being singletons. Note on this clone: The antigen remains unidentified.

The specimen sequenced was naive CD4+ T cells sorted from blood. Regarding subset: CD45RA+ positively selected. This chain links TRBV4-3 with TRBJ2-1; D is perhaps TRBD2 (5 bases). The clonotype comes from a man aged 18 to 30 in good health. The CDR3 DNA reads as TGCGCCAGCAGCCAAGATGAGGCGGGTTCCTACAATGAGCAGTTCTTC. It encodes CASSQDEAGSYNEQFF.